Below are 25 T cell receptor beta chains sequenced from a single sample in a study of T cell changes during pregnancy in multiple sclerosis. The method was immunoSEQ multiplex PCR; TCRdb's version includes in-frame clones alone and lacks a portion of them. Here the sample spans tens of thousands of clones, 75% to 90% being singletons. The source was CD8+ T cells from peripheral blood mononuclear cells, collected in the second trimester of pregnancy. The receptors derive from a female donor with multiple sclerosis, enrolled in a pregnancy study.

The V gene is TRBV11-2, the J gene TRBJ1-2, with TRBD1 matching 8 bases. The CDR3 loop spans 12 amino acids. V lost 6 bases and J lost 8; bases outside the gene matches: 5. Germline assignment: CDR1 SGHAT and CDR2 FQNNGV. CDR3 loop: CASSPDRDGYTF. As DNA, the CDR3 is TGTGCCAGCAGTCCGGACAGGGACGGCTACACCTTC.

Sample share makes this clone medium-sized (0.01 to 0.1%). A read error may account for a junction end that differs from germline. The chain is built from TRBV6-6 and TRBJ1-3; 9 positions agree with TRBD1. CDR3 size: 13 residues. Per germline, CDR1 MNHNY and CDR2 SVGAGI (reference sequence). CDR3 DNA: TGTGCCAGCAGCCCTGACAGGGGGGGGACGATAGGTTTT. Residues: CASSPDRGGTIGF.

The V call is TRBV9, the J call TRBJ2-7; TRBD1 agrees at 12 bases. V trimming: 0 bases; J trimming: 3 bases; junction bases outside the gene matches: 13. Germline V gives CDR1 SGDLS, CDR2 YYNGEE. This CDR3 contains 19 residues. Here the CDR3 DNA reads TGTGCCAGCAGCGTAGGTGGGGGAGTGGGACAGGGGGCGGACTACGAGCAGTACTTC. It codes for CASSVGGGVGQGADYEQYF.

The gene calls are TRBV29-1 and TRBJ2-2; D is unclear. The CDR3 runs to 12 residues. Germline lookup yields CDR1 SQVTM and CDR2 ANQGSEA. V was pared by 3 bases and J by 7 bases, with 9 bases between. The CDR3, as DNA: TGCAGCGTTGAGGCAGGAAACGGGGAGCTGTTTTTT. Its translation is CSVEAGNGELFF.

The chain has TRBV7-9 and TRBJ2-7; D possibly corresponds to TRBD1 (5 bases). The CDR3 extends over 15 amino acids. Germline CDR1 and CDR2: SEHNR and FQNEAQ (reference sequence). Trimming cost V 3 bases and J 0 bases, with 12 bases left between them. This CDR3 is CASSFPDSSSYEQYF. The CDR3 nucleotides read TGTGCCAGCAGCTTCCCCGACAGTAGCTCCTACGAGCAGTACTTC.

The chain joins TRBV23-1 to TRBJ2-7; D may be TRBD1 (6 bases). TRBV23-1 is given ORF status, its function remaining uncertain. The germline V and J ends were trimmed by 7 bases and 0 bases, with 16 bases remaining between them. The CDR3 covers 15 residues. The DNA for the CDR3 is TGCGCCAGCACCCTTAAACAGGGATTCTCCTACGAGCAGTACTTC. The encoded protein is CASTLKQGFSYEQYF.

The V gene is TRBV7-9, the J gene TRBJ2-1; D perhaps matches TRBD2 (6 bases). CDR1 and CDR2 (germline): SEHNR, FQNEAQ (reference sequence). The CDR3 runs 17 residues. Between the trimmed V and J ends, which lost 5 bases and 0 bases, there was a span of 17 bases. The CDR3 nucleotides are TGTGCCAGCAGCGATATGGGGGGACGGAGCTCCTACAATGAGCAGTTCTTC. It codes for CASSDMGGRSSYNEQFF.

The rearrangement joins TRBV6-1 to TRBJ2-7; TRBD2 is a possible D gene (6 bases). Germline V gives CDR1 MNHNS, CDR2 SASEGT. V lost 6 bases and J lost 0, with 15 bases in between. This CDR3 spans 15 amino acids. The DNA of the CDR3 is TGTGCCAGCAGACCCGCTAGCGTTTACTCCTACGAGCAGTACTTC. As protein: CASRPASVYSYEQYF.

The V and J genes are TRBV27 and TRBJ1-2; no clear D gene. This CDR3 region has 14 residues. Trimming shortened V by 6 bases and J by 1 base, and 12 bases separated the two germline ends. The germline gives CDR1 MNHEY, CDR2 SMNVEV (reference sequence). In nucleotides, the CDR3 is TGTGCCAGCAGCCGAGGTGGCTTTAACTATGGCTACACCTTC. This encodes CASSRGGFNYGYTF.

The chain recombines TRBV5-4 with TRBJ2-7; TRBD1 agrees at 8 bases. The junction had 4 bases not matched to a gene; V was cut back by 5 bases and J by 3 bases. Germline values: CDR1 SGHNT, CDR2 YYREEE (reference sequence). CDR3 length: 13 residues. CDR3 sequence: CASSSGQGYEQYF. For the CDR3, the DNA is TGTGCCAGCAGTTCAGGACAGGGCTACGAGCAGTACTTC. The variable domain in full, completed from reference TRBV5-4 and TRBJ2-7, reads ETGVTQSPTHLIKTRGQQVTLRCSSQSGHNTVSWYQQALGQGPQFIFQYYREEENGRGNFPPRFSGLQFPNYSSELNVNALELDDSALYLCASSSGQGYEQYFGPGTRLTVT.

The chain uses TRBV27 and TRBJ2-3, with TRBD2 matching 8 bases. Unmatched junction bases numbered 9, after V lost 5 bases and J lost 2 bases. CDR1 and CDR2 from the germline V gene are MNHEY and SMNVEV (reference sequence). The CDR3 is made up of 16 amino acids. CDR3 loop: CASSPSAGEFTDTQYF. CDR3 DNA: TGTGCCAGCAGTCCCTCAGCGGGGGAGTTCACAGATACGCAGTATTTT.

V and J are TRBV5-6 and TRBJ2-7; 9 bases line up with TRBD1. This CDR3 spans 16 amino acids. Germline-derived CDR1 and CDR2 are SGHDT and YYEEEE. The junction had 11 bases not matched to a gene; V was cut back by 4 bases and J by 3 bases. CDR3 DNA sequence: TGTGCCAGCAGCCCAATCCCCGGGACAGGGCTCTACGAGCAGTACTTC. Its translation is CASSPIPGTGLYEQYF. The full variable domain, with the rest looked up from reference TRBV5-6 and TRBJ2-7, is DAGVTQSPTHLIKTRGQQVTLRCSPKSGHDTVSWYQQALGQGPQFIFQYYEEEERQRGNFPDRFSGHQFPNYSSELNVNALLLGDSALYLCASSPIPGTGLYEQYFGPGTRLTVT.

V gene TRBV5-1 combines with J gene TRBJ2-7; possibly TRBD2 for D (6 bases). Germline V gives CDR1 SGHRS, CDR2 YFSETQ. The V end was cut by 4 bases, the J end by 3 bases, with 14 bases between. CDR3 length equals 14 residues. The CDR3 DNA reads TGCGCCAGCAGCAACCGGGTCGGGAGCTACGAGCAGTACTTC. It encodes CASSNRVGSYEQYF.

This rearrangement joins TRBV25-1 to TRBJ2-5; a weak D match, TRBD2 (7 bases). V lost 9 bases and J 1 base, leaving 18 bases between the germline ends. Germline CDR1 is MGHDK and CDR2 is SYGVNS. The CDR3 is made up of 15 amino acids. The CDR3 region has the DNA TGTGCCAGTAAATGGCGGGGGCCGACCCAAGAGACCCAGTACTTC. It translates to CASKWRGPTQETQYF.

The genes are TRBV28 and TRBJ1-4; 8 nucleotides agree with TRBD1. Germline lookup yields CDR1 MDHEN and CDR2 SYDVKM. Losses at the gene ends were 1 base for V and 8 bases for J; bases not matched to a gene: 15. The CDR3 has 18 amino acids. This CDR3 reads CASSLYGRTGTGREKLFF. CDR3 DNA sequence: TGTGCCAGCAGTTTATATGGGAGGACCGGGACAGGTCGGGAAAAACTGTTTTTT.

This chain links TRBV15 with TRBJ2-7, with 10 bases lining up with TRBD2. The CDR3 contains 15 residues. V dropped 5 bases and J dropped 0; count of bases not matched to a gene: 4. Germline loops: CDR1 LNHNV, CDR2 YYDKDF (reference sequence). The CDR3 loop is CATSEAGGSSYEQYF. DNA of the CDR3: TGTGCCACCAGCGAAGCGGGAGGGAGCTCCTACGAGCAGTACTTC.

This clone came up a few times. This sequence joins TRBV6-1 and TRBJ1-5; D is unresolved. The CDR3 extends over 16 amino acids. V was trimmed by 1 base and J by 0 bases, leaving 10 bases between them. Germline CDR1 MNHNS, CDR2 SASEGT. CDR3 sequence: CASSEGVGDSNQPQHF. The CDR3 region has the DNA TGTGCCAGCAGTGAAGGCGTTGGAGATAGCAATCAGCCCCAGCATTTT.

The chain has TRBV7-9 and TRBJ2-2; the D gene is possibly TRBD2 (6 bases). The germline CDR1 and CDR2 sequences are SEHNR and FQNEAQ (reference sequence). Trimming took off 4 bases at V and 6 bases at J, with 15 bases between the two ends. This CDR3 contains 15 residues. CDR3 region: CASSSGGPRPGELFF. CDR3 in DNA: TGTGCCAGCAGCTCAGGAGGGCCCCGGCCCGGGGAGCTGTTTTTT. Drawing the rest from reference TRBV7-9 and TRBJ2-2, the complete variable domain is DTGVSQNPRHKITKRGQNVTFRCDPISEHNRLYWYRQTLGQGPEFLTYFQNEAQLEKSRLLSDRFSAERPKGSFSTLEIQRTEQGDSAMYLCASSSGGPRPGELFFGEGSRLTVL.

This chain's CDR3 is CASSSSMGPSGGSYEQYF. The CDR3 region has the DNA TGTGCCAGCAGCTCTAGTATGGGCCCTAGCGGGGGATCCTACGAGCAGTACTTC. The chain links TRBV7-9 to TRBJ2-7, with 10 bases lining up with TRBD2. Germline trimming cut 4 bases from V and 1 base from J; bases unmatched to any gene: 13. The CDR3 runs to 18 residues. Per the germline V gene, CDR1 is SEHNR and CDR2 is FQNEAQ (reference sequence).

The chain combines TRBV5-1 with TRBJ1-2; 8 bases are a match to TRBD1. The CDR3 runs to 13 residues. Trimming cost V 3 bases and J 6 bases; bases outside gene matches: 4. The germline CDR1 and CDR2 sequences are SGHRS and YFSETQ. CDR3 bases: TGCGCCAGCAGCTCCTCGACAGGGGATGGCTACACCTTC. Its translation is CASSSSTGDGYTF.

This sequence joins TRBV2 and TRBJ1-1, with D perhaps TRBD1 (6 bases). The V gene lost 6 bases and the J gene lost 14 bases, with 16 bases spanning the gap. This CDR3 is 11 amino acids long. The germline V gene has CDR1 SNHLY and CDR2 FYNNEI. The CDR3 loop is CASRGGRIPFF. CDR3 DNA sequence: TGTGCCAGCAGAGGGGGACGGATCCCCTTCTTT. The full variable domain, its missing parts supplied by reference TRBV2 and TRBJ1-1, is EPEVTQTPSHQVTQMGQEVILRCVPISNHLYFYWYRQILGQKVEFLVSFYNNEISEKSEIFDDQFSVERPDGSNFTLKIRSTKLEDSAMYFCASRGGRIPFFGQGTRLTVV.

This clone was detected only once. The chain couples TRBV5-1 to TRBJ1-5; 10 bases agree with TRBD1. Germline CDR1 is SGHRS and CDR2 is YFSETQ. V gave up 0 bases and J gave up 4 bases; unmatched junction bases: 1. This CDR3 is built from 15 residues. Here the CDR3 DNA reads TGCGCCAGCAGCTTGGGACAGGGGGCGAATCAGCCCCAGCATTTT. Its translation: CASSLGQGANQPQHF. Full variable domain (rest looked up from reference TRBV5-1 and TRBJ1-5): KAGVTQTPRYLIKTRGQQVTLSCSPISGHRSVSWYQQTPGQGLQFLFEYFSETQRNKGNFPGRFSGRQFSNSRSEMNVSTLELGDSALYLCASSLGQGANQPQHFGDGTRLSIL.

The chain has TRBV11-2 and TRBJ2-1; 9 bases agree with TRBD1. This CDR3 is 18 amino acids long. After removal of 6 bases from V and 5 bases from J, the junction contained 17 bases not matched to a gene. CDR1 SGHAT and CDR2 FQNNGV come from the germline V gene. CDR3 nucleotide sequence: TGTGCCAGCAGGACCACAGGGGGCAAGCTTCGGCGGCACAATGAGCAGTTCTTC. This gives the protein CASRTTGGKLRRHNEQFF.

The rearrangement links TRBV28 to TRBJ1-1; D might be TRBD1 (6 bases). With 6 bases removed from V and 4 bases from J, the gap between germline ends came to 21 bases. Germline V gene data show CDR1 as MDHEN and CDR2 as SYDVKM. This CDR3 is 16 amino acids long. CDR3 amino acids: CASSSVQGTKTTEAFF. The CDR3 nucleotides read TGTGCCAGCAGCTCAGTACAGGGTACTAAAACCACTGAAGCTTTCTTT.

The rearrangement joins TRBV2 to TRBJ2-7, with 8 bases aligning to TRBD1. V dropped 5 bases and J dropped 2; count of bases not matched to a gene: 11. Germline V gene lookup returns CDR1 SNHLY and CDR2 FYNNEI. The CDR3 totals 16 residues. CDR3 protein: CASSSGRTGSAYEQYF. The CDR3 bases are TGTGCCAGCAGTTCTGGTCGGACAGGGTCGGCCTACGAGCAGTACTTC.